The 15 T cell receptor beta chains reported below all come from one sample, sequenced in a study of blood T cell repertoires in COVID-19. The assay was immunoSEQ multiplex PCR, and TCRdb's table has in-frame clones only and misses some. The sample holds hundreds of thousands of clones, over 80% seen once. The sequencing input was PBMCs or T cells enriched from blood (not recorded which). These receptors all stem from a man aged 25-40 years who had recovered from COVID-19.

The chain is built from TRBV24-1 and TRBJ1-5; unclear D gene. V was trimmed by 3 bases and J by 2 bases, leaving 13 bases between them. The CDR3 totals 16 residues. Germline V gene sequence: CDR1 KGHDR, CDR2 SFDVKD. Written as DNA, the CDR3 is TGTGCCACCAGTGATGCCGCAGGCGCTGGCAATCAGCCCCAGCATTTT. Translating it yields CATSDAAGAGNQPQHF.

This clone appeared a few times. The V and J genes are TRBV7-2 and TRBJ2-1; perhaps TRBD2 as D (7 bases). V gave up 8 bases and J gave up 7 bases, with 12 bases separating them. The CDR3 contains 12 residues. CDR1 is SGHTA and CDR2 is FQGNSA in the germline V gene. The CDR3 DNA sequence: TGTGCCAGCGGCGGGGGCCGGAATGAGCAGTTCTTC. It translates to CASGGGRNEQFF.

The genes are TRBV5-1 and TRBJ2-2; the match to TRBD2 covers 8 bases. V lost 0 bases, J lost 6 bases, and 1 base stayed unmatched. The CDR3 is 14 residues long. Germline V CDR1 and CDR2: SGHRS, YFSETQ. The DNA of the CDR3 is TGCGCCAGCAGCTTGGGGACTAGCCCCGGGGAGCTGTTTTTT. Translation: CASSLGTSPGELFF.

The V gene is TRBV6-5, the J gene TRBJ1-2, with a possible D match to TRBD1 (6 bases). This CDR3 has 14 residues. Trimming removed 2 bases from V and 4 bases from J, with 11 bases in between. Per germline, CDR1 MNHEY and CDR2 SVGAGI. CDR3 protein: CASSYGQQSYGYTF. The CDR3 nucleotides are TGTGCCAGCAGTTACGGACAGCAAAGCTATGGCTACACCTTC.

The chain couples TRBV6-5 to TRBJ1-1, with D hard to call. CDR1 and CDR2 (germline): MNHEY, SVGAGI. V gave up 2 bases and J gave up 1 base, with 11 bases separating them. The CDR3 has 15 amino acids. The DNA for the CDR3 is TGTGCCAGCAGTTACCCCGCACGGGGGAACACTGAAGCTTTCTTT. It codes for CASSYPARGNTEAFF.

The chain couples TRBV5-6 to TRBJ1-5; TRBD1 matches 8 bases. Germline V lookup: CDR1 SGHDT, CDR2 YYEEEE. The CDR3 length is 16 residues. J was trimmed by 2 bases and V by 0 bases; bases with no gene match: 4. The CDR3 spells CASSLATGDRNQPQHF. CDR3 sequence (DNA): TGTGCCAGCAGCTTGGCGACAGGGGATCGCAATCAGCCCCAGCATTTT.

CDR3 loop: CASSQAIHYEQYF. For the CDR3, the DNA is TGCGCCAGCAGCCAGGCAATTCACTACGAGCAGTACTTC. The chain recombines TRBV4-3 with TRBJ2-7; D is undetermined. Germline V gene sequence: CDR1 LGHNA, CDR2 YSLEER. The CDR3 consists of 13 residues. With 3 bases removed from V and 3 bases from J, the gap between germline ends came to 9 bases.

The V gene is TRBV5-5, the J gene TRBJ1-4; D is unclear. Deletions cut 0 bases from V and 0 bases from J, with 12 bases between. The CDR3 totals 17 residues. CDR1 SGHKS and CDR2 YYEKEE come from the germline V gene (reference sequence). The CDR3 DNA reads as TGTGCCAGCAGCTTGGCCCCTCCGTCGGCAACTAATGAAAAACTGTTTTTT. This sequence encodes CASSLAPPSATNEKLFF.

The genes are TRBV19 and TRBJ1-2, with 12 bases that match TRBD1. V lost 4 bases to trimming and J lost 2 bases; unmatched junction nucleotides: 8. This CDR3 region has 17 residues. The V gene's germline CDR1 is LNHDA and CDR2 SQIVND (reference sequence). CDR3: CASSTGPGTGGNYGYTF. CDR3 DNA: TGTGCCAGTAGTACCGGTCCCGGGACAGGGGGCAACTATGGCTACACCTTC. Together with reference TRBV19 and TRBJ1-2, the CDR3 gives the full variable domain: DGGITQSPKYLFRKEGQNVTLSCEQNLNHDAMYWYRQDPGQGLRLIYYSQIVNDFQKGDIAEGYSVSREKKESFPLTVTSAQKNPTAFYLCASSTGPGTGGNYGYTFGSGTRLTVV.

The chain is built from TRBV24-1 and TRBJ2-7; TRBD1 matches 12 bases. The trim removed 3 bases at V and 6 bases at J, leaving 5 bases unmatched. The CDR3 consists of 15 residues. CDR1 and CDR2 from the germline V gene are KGHDR and SFDVKD. The CDR3 coding sequence is TGTGCCACCAGTGATGGGGGACAGGGGGCCGGCGAGCAGTACTTC. Amino acid sequence: CATSDGGQGAGEQYF.

This sequence joins TRBV3-1 (or the pseudogene TRBV3-2) and TRBJ2-3; 9 bases align to TRBD2. Germline V gene data show CDR1 as LGHDT and CDR2 as YNNKEL (reference sequence). The CDR3 runs 15 residues. V lost 4 bases and J lost 2; bases outside the gene matches: 4. Written as DNA, the CDR3 is TGTGCCAGCAGCCCCAGCGGGAGGAACACAGATACGCAGTATTTT. It is translated as CASSPSGRNTDTQYF.

The chain couples TRBV2 to TRBJ1-1; possible D gene TRBD1, 5 bases. The germline V and J ends were trimmed by 0 bases and 6 bases, with 17 bases remaining between them. The CDR3 runs 16 residues. Germline CDR1 SNHLY, CDR2 FYNNEI. In nucleotides, the CDR3 is TGTGCCAGCAGTGAAGCGCTTCAGGGATTTGACTCTGAAGCTTTCTTT. Protein: CASSEALQGFDSEAFF.

This clone has more than one count but fewer than ten. The chain recombines TRBV7-9 with TRBJ2-2, with a possible D match to TRBD2 (5 bases). V was pared by 1 base and J by 1 base, with 10 bases between. Germline V gives CDR1 SEHNR, CDR2 FQNEAQ (reference sequence). This CDR3 is built from 16 residues. In DNA, the CDR3 is TGTGCCAGCAGCTTAGTTGGACTTAGGAACACCGGGGAGCTGTTTTTT. Residues: CASSLVGLRNTGELFF.

This chain links TRBV6-5 with TRBJ1-2, with D possibly matching TRBD1 (6 bases). The V gene lost 8 bases and the J gene lost 4 bases, with 8 bases spanning the gap. The germline CDR1 and CDR2 sequences are MNHEY and SVGAGI. The CDR3 is 11 amino acids. CDR3 region: CASQGGYGYTF. Here the CDR3 DNA reads TGTGCCAGCCAAGGGGGCTATGGCTACACCTTC.

The table lists this clone with a count of one. This rearrangement joins TRBV24-1 to TRBJ1-3, with D perhaps TRBD1 (5 bases). This CDR3 has 16 amino acids. The V gene lost 4 bases and the J gene lost 7 bases, with 19 bases spanning the gap. Germline lookup yields CDR1 KGHDR and CDR2 SFDVKD. The CDR3 DNA reads TGTGCCACCAGTGACCTCCACGGGGGGGGAATTAACACCATATATTTT. Protein: CATSDLHGGGINTIYF.